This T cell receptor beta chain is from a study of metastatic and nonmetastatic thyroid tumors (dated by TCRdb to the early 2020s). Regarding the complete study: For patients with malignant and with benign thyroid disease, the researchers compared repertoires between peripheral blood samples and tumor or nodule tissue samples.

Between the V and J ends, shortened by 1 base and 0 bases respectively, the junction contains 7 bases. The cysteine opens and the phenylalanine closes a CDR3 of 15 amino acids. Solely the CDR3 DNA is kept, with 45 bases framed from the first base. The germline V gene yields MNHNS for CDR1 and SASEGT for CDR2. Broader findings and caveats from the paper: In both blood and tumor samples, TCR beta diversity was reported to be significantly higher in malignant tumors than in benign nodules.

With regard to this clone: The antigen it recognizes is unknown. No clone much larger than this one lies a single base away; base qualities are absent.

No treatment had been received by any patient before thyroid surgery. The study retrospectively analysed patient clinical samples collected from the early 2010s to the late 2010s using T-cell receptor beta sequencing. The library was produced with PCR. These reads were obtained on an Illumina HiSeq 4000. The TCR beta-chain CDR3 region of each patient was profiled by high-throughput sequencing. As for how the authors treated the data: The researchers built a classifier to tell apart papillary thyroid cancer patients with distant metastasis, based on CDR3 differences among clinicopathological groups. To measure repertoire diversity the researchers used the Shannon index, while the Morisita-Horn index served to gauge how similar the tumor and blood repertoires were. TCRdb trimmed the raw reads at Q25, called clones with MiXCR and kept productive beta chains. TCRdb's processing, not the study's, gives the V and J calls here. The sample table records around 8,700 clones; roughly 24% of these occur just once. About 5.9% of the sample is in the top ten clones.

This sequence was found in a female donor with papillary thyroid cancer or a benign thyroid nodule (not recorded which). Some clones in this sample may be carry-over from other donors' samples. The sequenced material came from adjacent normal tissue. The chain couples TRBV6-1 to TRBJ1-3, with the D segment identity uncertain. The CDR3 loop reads CASSEGPSSGNTIYF. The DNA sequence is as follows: TGTGCCAGCAGTGAAGGGCCCAGCTCTGGAAACACCATATATTTT.